The T cell receptor (beta chain) described here comes from a study of T cells in Graves' hyperthyroidism and ophthalmopathy. Clinical symptoms, serum thyroxine and TRAb, thyroid ultrasound and orbital computed tomography were used for the diagnoses. The CDR3 sequence is 14 residues long. Losses at the gene ends were 6 bases for V and 3 bases for J; bases not matched to a gene: 5. The germline gives CDR1 MNHEY, CDR2 SMNVEV (reference sequence). This clonotype was seen at least ten times. The investigators amplified TCR beta CDR3 regions from RNA transcripts. HTBI primers were used for first-round RT-PCR of the TCR CDR3. TCRdb recomputed calls from the multiplex PCR reads with MiXCR, one row per CDR3 protein. The data show about 320,000 distinct CDR3 sequences, roughly 17% seen once.

The sequenced sample was blood. The chain couples TRBV27 to TRBJ2-1; TRBD2 agrees at 7 bases. The TCR originated in a young man with Graves' hyperthyroidism. The CDR3 bases are TGTGCCAGCAGCCGCGGGAGAGGCTACAATGAGCAGTTCTTC. Protein sequence: CASSRGRGYNEQFF.